The T cell receptor (beta chain) described here comes from a study of cytomegalovirus exposure and HLA in healthy donors. 60 Vbeta and 13 Jbeta primers were used in PCR. This table comes from immunoSEQ multiplex PCR, and its TCRdb copy is limited to in-frame clones, with some not included. The sample yields over 120,000 clones, roughly 76% seen once. Deletions cut 0 bases from V and 8 bases from J, with 15 bases between. This CDR3 is 15 amino acids long. Germline CDR1 and CDR2: SGDLS and YYNGEE. The TCR sequence derives from a woman younger than 45 in good health and CMV-seronegative. What was sequenced was PBMCs. V gene TRBV9 combines with J gene TRBJ1-5, with D possibly being TRBD1 (6 bases). This CDR3 is CASSVGAGDDKPQHF. In DNA form, the CDR3 reads TGTGCCAGCAGCGTAGGGGCAGGGGATGATAAGCCCCAGCATTTT. Full variable domain (missing parts from reference TRBV9 and TRBJ1-5): DSGVTQTPKHLITATGQRVTLRCSPRSGDLSVYWYQQSLDQGLQFLIQYYNGEERAKGNILERFSAQQFPDLHSELNLSSLELGDSALYFCASSVGAGDDKPQHFGDGTRLSIL.